This TCR beta chain was obtained from a study of cytomegalovirus exposure and HLA in healthy donors. The CDR3 sequence is 15 residues long. Between the trimmed V and J ends, which lost 0 bases and 3 bases, there was a span of 13 bases. Germline lookup yields CDR1 SGHNT and CDR2 YYREEE (reference sequence). In the case of this clone: Its specificity is not known.

General study points: Researchers reported from a later analysis that most CMV-associated TCR beta chains appeared HLA-restricted. The study reported that TCR beta sequences accurately predicted HLA-A and HLA-B alleles in most subjects.

PCR was performed using 60 Vbeta and 13 Jbeta primers. Using immunoSEQ multiplex PCR, the repertoire was profiled, and TCRdb retains in-frame clones only, with some absent. The ten top clones account for around 1.6%, within a sample of 150,000 or so clones. This chain links TRBV5-4 with TRBJ2-7, with D maybe TRBD1 (6 bases). Sequencing was done on a sample of PBMCs. The TCR was taken from a woman in her 50s in good health and CMV-seronegative. The CDR3 region has the DNA TGTGCCAGCAGCTTGGGCGCCAGGGGCCACTACGAGCAGTACTTC. Translating it yields CASSLGARGHYEQYF.